Shown below are 19 T cell receptor beta chains from a single sample sequenced in a study of T cells in Graves' hyperthyroidism and ophthalmopathy. Amplified TCR beta CDR3 regions derived from RNA transcripts. Researchers ran a first-round RT-PCR on the TCR CDR3 using the HTBI primer set. TCRdb processed the multiplex PCR reads anew with MiXCR; each CDR3 protein has one entry. The sample includes hundreds of thousands of distinct CDR3 sequences, 13% to 15% of them seen just once. Sequencing used blood. The receptors originated from a young woman with Graves' hyperthyroidism.

This clonotype came up many times. V usage is TRBV20-1 and J usage is TRBJ1-4, with 7 bases lining up with TRBD1. Germline V gives CDR1 DFQATT, CDR2 SNEGSKA (reference sequence). The CDR3 length is 16 residues. The junction had 8 bases not matched to a gene; V was cut back by 1 base and J by 3 bases. The CDR3 nucleotides read TGCAGTGCTAGAGCCAGGGGGAGCGGATCTAATGAAAAACTGTTTTTT. Residues: CSARARGSGSNEKLFF.

This clonotype was seen more than once but under ten times. The V gene is TRBV19, the J gene TRBJ2-1; 10 bases map to TRBD2. CDR1 is LNHDA and CDR2 is SQIVND in the germline V gene (reference sequence). With 1 base clipped from V and 11 bases from J, the junction kept 8 bases outside the gene matches. The CDR3 sequence is 15 residues long. As DNA, the CDR3 is TGTGCCAGTAGTATAGGGACTAGCGGCTCCACACAGCAGTTCTTC. Amino acid sequence: CASSIGTSGSTQQFF. Filled out from reference TRBV19 and TRBJ2-1, the complete variable domain reads DGGITQSPKYLFRKEGQNVTLSCEQNLNHDAMYWYRQDPGQGLRLIYYSQIVNDFQKGDIAEGYSVSREKKESFPLTVTSAQKNPTAFYLCASSIGTSGSTQQFFGPGTRLTVL.

This clonotype was found a few times. This chain joins TRBV28 and TRBJ2-7; D remains unclear. CDR1 MDHEN and CDR2 SYDVKM come from the germline V gene. The CDR3 is 14 amino acids. The germline V and J ends were trimmed by 2 bases and 5 bases, with 13 bases remaining between them. CDR3 amino acids: CASSLMGNSHEQYF. The CDR3 DNA sequence: TGTGCCAGCAGTTTAATGGGAAACAGCCACGAGCAGTACTTC. Complete variable domain (other parts from reference TRBV28 and TRBJ2-7): DVKVTQSSRYLVKRTGEKVFLECVQDMDHENMFWYRQDPGLGLRLIYFSYDVKMKEKGDIPEGYSVSREKKERFSLILESASTNQTSMYLCASSLMGNSHEQYFGPGTRLTVT.

This clonotype was seen more than once but under ten times. The chain carries TRBV29-1 and TRBJ2-1, with D maybe TRBD1 (6 bases). The V end lost 7 bases, the J end lost 4 bases, and 20 bases lay between the germline ends. Germline V gene lookup returns CDR1 SQVTM and CDR2 ANQGSEA. The length of the CDR3 is 15 residues. The CDR3 region is CSAPLLGARYNEQFF. CDR3 DNA sequence: TGCAGCGCACCGCTTTTGGGGGCGAGATACAATGAGCAGTTCTTC.

V gene TRBV12-3 or TRBV12-4 combines with J gene TRBJ1-1; D not certain. V lost 5 bases and J lost 8, with 15 bases in between. The CDR3 is 13 amino acids. As DNA, the CDR3 is TGTGCCAGCAGTCTGAGTGCCGGCCAGGAAGCTTTCTTT. Its translation is CASSLSAGQEAFF.

This clonotype was seen more than once but under ten times. V is TRBV13 and J is TRBJ1-1; 7 bases map to TRBD1. Germline loops: CDR1 PRHDT, CDR2 FYEKMQ (reference sequence). The CDR3 has 16 residues. V lost 5 bases, J lost 1 base, and 10 bases stayed unmatched. CDR3 in amino acids: CASSLFAGTANTEAFF. The CDR3 DNA sequence: TGTGCCAGCAGCCTTTTTGCCGGGACAGCGAACACTGAAGCTTTCTTT.

The V call is TRBV9, the J call TRBJ1-2; D gene ambiguous. V gave up 0 bases and J gave up 4 bases, with 10 bases separating them. The CDR3 spans 14 residues. The germline gives CDR1 SGDLS, CDR2 YYNGEE. CDR3 sequence reads: CASSVDRSFYGYTF. CDR3 nucleotide sequence: TGTGCCAGCAGCGTAGACAGATCTTTCTATGGCTACACCTTC.

In this sample, this clonotype turned up many times. J is TRBJ2-3 and V is TRBV5-1, with D perhaps TRBD2 (6 bases). The CDR3 is 16 amino acids. Trimming removed 4 bases at V and 2 bases at J, with 17 bases between. Germline lookup yields CDR1 SGHRS and CDR2 YFSETQ. As DNA, the CDR3 is TGCGCCAGCAGCCCGAAGGTCGGGGGACCCACAGATACGCAGTATTTT. Encoded protein: CASSPKVGGPTDTQYF. Together with reference TRBV5-1 and TRBJ2-3, the CDR3 gives the full variable domain: KAGVTQTPRYLIKTRGQQVTLSCSPISGHRSVSWYQQTPGQGLQFLFEYFSETQRNKGNFPGRFSGRQFSNSRSEMNVSTLELGDSALYLCASSPKVGGPTDTQYFGPGTRLTVL.

This clonotype was seen many times. The chain joins TRBV7-6 to TRBJ2-1, with 16 bases fitting TRBD2. Trimming took 0 bases from V and 7 from J; bases not matched to a gene: 9. Germline V gives CDR1 SGHVS, CDR2 FNYEAQ. The CDR3 totals 19 residues. The CDR3 is CASSLAPGLAGGPRNEQFF. CDR3 coding DNA: TGTGCCAGCAGCTTAGCCCCGGGACTAGCGGGAGGGCCGAGGAATGAGCAGTTCTTC.

This clonotype was seen repeatedly, ten times or more. The chain has TRBV7-9 and TRBJ2-7; 8 positions match TRBD1. The CDR3 extends over 15 amino acids. CDR1 SEHNR and CDR2 FQNEAQ come from the germline V gene (reference sequence). Trimming cost V 5 bases and J 1 base; bases outside gene matches: 7. CDR3 coding DNA: TGTGCCAGCAGCATCGGACAGGGTGCTTCCTACGAGCAGTACTTC. This translates into CASSIGQGASYEQYF.

This clonotype was seen a handful of times. This chain links TRBV6-1 with TRBJ2-1, with D maybe TRBD1 (6 bases). Germline V gene sequence: CDR1 MNHNS, CDR2 SASEGT. This CDR3 contains 14 residues. The V end was cut by 7 bases, the J end by 8 bases, with 18 bases between. CDR3 DNA sequence: TGTGCCAGCAATCCGGACAGCTGGTACTATGAGCAGTTCTTC. This sequence encodes CASNPDSWYYEQFF.

The chain is built from TRBV10-3 and TRBJ2-1, with D perhaps TRBD1 (6 bases). There are 15 residues in the CDR3. Germline V gives CDR1 ENHRY, CDR2 SYGVKD. V dropped 10 bases and J dropped 7 bases, with 23 bases sitting between them. This CDR3 reads CASLSPGHDYNEQFF. The CDR3 nucleotides read TGTGCCAGCCTATCTCCGGGACACGACTATAATGAGCAGTTCTTC.

The sample holds a few counts of this clonotype. The rearrangement links TRBV29-1 to TRBJ2-1; D gene uncertain. Trimming shortened V by 4 bases and J by 3 bases, and 13 bases separated the two germline ends. Germline loops: CDR1 SQVTM, CDR2 ANQGSEA. The CDR3 is made up of 14 amino acids. CDR3 in DNA: TGCAGCGTTGCCGGATCAACCTTCTACAATGAGCAGTTCTTC. Its translation: CSVAGSTFYNEQFF.

This clonotype was observed at least ten times. This chain connects TRBV18 to TRBJ2-1, with D perhaps matching TRBD1 or TRBD2 (5 bases each). Germline-derived CDR1 and CDR2 are KGHSH and LQKENI. V lost 6 bases, J lost 8 bases, and 14 bases lay in between. This CDR3 contains 13 residues. The CDR3 reads CASSYSRGDEQFF. In nucleotides, the CDR3 is TGTGCCAGCTCCTATTCACGGGGCGATGAGCAGTTCTTC.

This clonotype has ten or more counts. The rearrangement joins TRBV20-1 to TRBJ2-3, with D hard to call. Trimming left V 3 bases short and J 0 bases short, with 7 bases between. Germline loops: CDR1 DFQATT, CDR2 SNEGSKA (reference sequence). The CDR3 has 13 amino acids. The CDR3 DNA sequence: TGCAGTGCTAGGGGTGATAGCACAGATACGCAGTATTTT. Translated: CSARGDSTDTQYF.

This clonotype was detected ten times or more. The chain links TRBV7-2 to TRBJ2-7; D is undetermined. CDR3 length: 13 amino acids. Per germline, CDR1 SGHTA and CDR2 FQGNSA. V lost 6 bases, J lost 3 bases, and 12 bases lay in between. The CDR3 protein is CASSYKRLYEQYF. CDR3 coding DNA: TGTGCCAGCAGTTACAAACGACTCTACGAGCAGTACTTC.

This clonotype was detected many times. The chain combines TRBV28 with TRBJ2-7; D unresolved. Deletions cut 2 bases from V and 0 bases from J, with 14 bases between. The CDR3 totals 16 residues. The germline V gene encodes CDR1 MDHEN and CDR2 SYDVKM. The CDR3 DNA reads TGTGCCAGCAGTTTAATTAGTGATGAGAGCTCCTACGAGCAGTACTTC. Residues: CASSLISDESSYEQYF. The variable domain in full, completed from reference TRBV28 and TRBJ2-7, reads DVKVTQSSRYLVKRTGEKVFLECVQDMDHENMFWYRQDPGLGLRLIYFSYDVKMKEKGDIPEGYSVSREKKERFSLILESASTNQTSMYLCASSLISDESSYEQYFGPGTRLTVT.

This clonotype was found a few times. The chain is built from TRBV7-8 and TRBJ1-4; D is ambiguous. Per germline, CDR1 SGHVS and CDR2 FQNEAQ. Trimming shortened V by 7 bases and J by 0 bases, and 12 bases separated the two germline ends. The CDR3 is made up of 15 amino acids. The CDR3 loop is CASTRARATNEKLFF. The CDR3 DNA sequence: TGTGCCAGCACCCGGGCCCGTGCAACTAATGAAAAACTGTTTTTT.

There are many counts of this clonotype. V gene TRBV2 combines with J gene TRBJ2-7, with 8 bases fitting TRBD2. CDR1 and CDR2 from the germline V gene are SNHLY and FYNNEI. The length of the CDR3 is 16 residues. The V and J ends lost 1 base and 4 bases, in that order; junction bases with no gene match: 9. The CDR3 DNA sequence: TGTGCCAGCAGTGAAGAACTAGCGGAAATTACGTACGAGCAGTACTTC. The encoded protein is CASSEELAEITYEQYF.